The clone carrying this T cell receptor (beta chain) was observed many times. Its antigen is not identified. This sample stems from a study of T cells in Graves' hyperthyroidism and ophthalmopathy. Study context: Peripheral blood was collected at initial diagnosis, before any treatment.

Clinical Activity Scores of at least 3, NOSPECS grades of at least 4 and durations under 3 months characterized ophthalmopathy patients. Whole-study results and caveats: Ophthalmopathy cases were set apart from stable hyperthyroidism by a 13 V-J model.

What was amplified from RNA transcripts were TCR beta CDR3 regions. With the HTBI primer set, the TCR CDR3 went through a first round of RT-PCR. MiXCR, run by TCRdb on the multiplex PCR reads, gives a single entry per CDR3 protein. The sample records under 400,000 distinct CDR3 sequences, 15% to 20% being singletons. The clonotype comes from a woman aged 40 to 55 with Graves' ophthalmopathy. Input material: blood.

CDR3 coding DNA: TGTGCCAGCAGCTTATACAGTGGCGAGCAGTACTTC. Translation: CASSLYSGEQYF. The chain recombines TRBV7-8 with TRBJ2-7, with D unresolved. Germline lookup yields CDR1 SGHVS and CDR2 FQNEAQ. Deletions cut 2 bases from V and 6 bases from J, with 8 bases between. This CDR3 has 12 amino acids. Complete variable domain (other parts from reference TRBV7-8 and TRBJ2-7): GAGVSQSPRYKVAKRGQDVALRCDPISGHVSLFWYQQALGQGPEFLTYFQNEAQLDKSGLPSDRFFAERPEGSVSTLKIQRTQQEDSAVYLCASSLYSGEQYFGPGTRLTVT.